Included here is one TCR beta chain sequence, with context. These data originate in a study of CD8+ T cells in alopecia areata. Reverse transcribed after extraction, RNA yielded cDNA as the sequencing template. Clones were sequenced by immunoSEQ multiplex PCR, and TCRdb holds only the in-frame ones, with some missing. The sample contains fewer than 250,000 clones, around 60% of which appear only once. Sample treatment: oral pan-JAK inhibitor, 5-10 mg twice daily. This specimen consisted of CD4+ T cells sorted from blood, obtained at week 4, from a patient treated with tofacitinib. The clonotype comes from a human donor with alopecia areata.

CDR3 nucleotides: TGTGCCATCAAGACTAGCGGGAGGGAGCAAGAGACCCAGTACTTC. It encodes CAIKTSGREQETQYF. The V gene is TRBV10-3, the J gene TRBJ2-5; 14 bases agree with TRBD2. CDR3 length: 15 amino acids. Germline V gene lookup returns CDR1 ENHRY and CDR2 SYGVKD. After removal of 7 bases from V and 2 bases from J, the junction contained 3 bases not matched to a gene.